These 14 T cell receptor beta chains came from one sample sequenced in a study of shared clonotypes between healthy human individuals. TCRdb's copy holds only in-frame clones and misses some; the assay was immunoSEQ multiplex PCR. The sample yields 2.3 million or so clones, approximately 93% seen once. The material sequenced was naive CD4+ T cells from PBMCs. The subset is: CD45RA+ positively selected. These receptors were taken from a man in his late teens or twenties in good health. Some clones in this sample may be carry-over from other donors' samples.

The V call is TRBV7-8, the J call TRBJ2-7; TRBD1 is a possible D gene (5 bases). This CDR3 is built from 14 residues. The germline V gene encodes CDR1 SGHVS and CDR2 FQNEAQ. Trimming pared 4 bases from V and 2 bases from J, leaving 12 bases between. CDR3 loop: CASSSPLTAYEQYF. DNA for the CDR3: TGTGCCAGCAGCTCCCCTCTGACAGCCTACGAGCAGTACTTC.

The CDR3 bases are TGTGCCAGCAGTTTGATGGCTAGCGGGAGAACCTCCTACGAGCAGTACTTC. It encodes CASSLMASGRTSYEQYF. The rearrangement joins TRBV28 to TRBJ2-7, with 10 positions matching TRBD2. Germline loops: CDR1 MDHEN, CDR2 SYDVKM. The V gene end was trimmed by 3 bases and the J gene end by 0 bases; junction bases not matched to a gene: 8. This CDR3 spans 17 amino acids.

About this clone itself: At the DNA level, this CDR3 is encoded by other sequences in the same sample as well. The chain is built from TRBV10-3 and TRBJ2-2; 9 bases agree with TRBD2. This CDR3 contains 16 residues. Germline-derived CDR1 and CDR2 are ENHRY and SYGVKD. Trimming cost V 0 bases and J 4 bases; bases outside gene matches: 3. This CDR3 reads CAISESGGRGTGELFF. The CDR3 DNA reads as TGTGCCATCAGTGAGTCGGGCGGGAGGGGCACCGGGGAGCTGTTTTTT.

The chain carries TRBV5-8 and TRBJ2-1; TRBD1 aligns across 8 bases. CDR1 SGHTS and CDR2 YDEGEE come from the germline V gene. This CDR3 is built from 18 residues. J gave up 4 bases and V 2 bases, and 14 bases lay outside the gene matches. CDR3 coding DNA: TGTGCCAGCAGCTTATACCGGGGCGGACAGGGACGTTACAATGAGCAGTTCTTC. It yields the protein CASSLYRGGQGRYNEQFF. The full variable domain, its missing parts supplied by reference TRBV5-8 and TRBJ2-1, is EAGVTQSPTHLIKTRGQQATLRCSPISGHTSVYWYQQALGLGLQFLLWYDEGEERNRGNFPPRFSGRQFPNYSSELNVNALELEDSALYLCASSLYRGGQGRYNEQFFGPGTRLTVL.

J is TRBJ2-3 and V is TRBV5-1, with unresolved D. Germline V gene sequence: CDR1 SGHRS, CDR2 YFSETQ. V gave up 6 bases and J gave up 0 bases, with 5 bases separating them. CDR3 length: 12 residues. CDR3 bases: TGCGCCAGCATCGATAGCACAGATACGCAGTATTTT. Its translation is CASIDSTDTQYF.

The rearrangement links TRBV4-1 to TRBJ1-3; D unclear. Germline assignment: CDR1 MGHRA and CDR2 YSYEKL. The CDR3 is 15 residues long. V dropped 0 bases and J dropped 3 bases, with 9 bases sitting between them. CDR3 DNA sequence: TGCGCCAGCAGCCAAGAAGTTGCACTTGGAAACACCATATATTTT. This sequence encodes CASSQEVALGNTIYF.

The chain recombines TRBV18 with TRBJ2-6, with 11 bases identical to TRBD1. The CDR3 is made up of 18 amino acids. Germline lookup yields CDR1 KGHSH and CDR2 LQKENI. V trimming: 6 bases; J trimming: 0 bases; junction bases outside the gene matches: 7. This CDR3 reads CASSSGQGAFSGANVLTF. DNA of the CDR3: TGTGCCAGCTCTTCTGGACAGGGGGCGTTCTCTGGGGCCAACGTCCTGACTTTC.

CDR3 in DNA: TGCGCCAGCAGCTCGGACACAACCAATGAAGCTTTCTTT. Amino acid sequence: CASSSDTTNEAFF. The chain has TRBV5-1 and TRBJ1-1; D might be TRBD1 (5 bases). This CDR3 region has 13 residues. V shed 3 bases and J shed 7 bases, with 13 bases lying between them. Germline CDR1 and CDR2: SGHRS and YFSETQ. Looking up the rest from reference TRBV5-1 and TRBJ1-1 gives the full variable domain: KAGVTQTPRYLIKTRGQQVTLSCSPISGHRSVSWYQQTPGQGLQFLFEYFSETQRNKGNFPGRFSGRQFSNSRSEMNVSTLELGDSALYLCASSSDTTNEAFFGQGTRLTVV.

Points on this clone: At one of its ends the junction is not consistent with the germline gene, which may arise from a read error. This chain uses TRBV5-6 with TRBJ2-2, with D uncertain. Germline V gene lookup returns CDR1 SGHDT and CDR2 YYEEEE. The CDR3 is made up of 16 amino acids. CDR3 nucleotides: TGTGCCAGCAGCTTTCTACCCGCTGTAAACAGCGGGGAGCTGTTTTTT. It translates to CASSFLPAVNSGELFF.

CDR3 nucleotide sequence: TGTGCCACCAGCAGAGATCTGAAGTTAACAGTTTCCTACGAGCAGTACTTC. Amino acids: CATSRDLKLTVSYEQYF. The rearrangement joins TRBV15 to TRBJ2-7; D is unclear. The CDR3 runs to 17 residues. Deletions cut 0 bases from V and 1 base from J, with 16 bases between. The germline V gene encodes CDR1 LNHNV and CDR2 YYDKDF (reference sequence).

The chain has TRBV2 and TRBJ1-1; D unresolved. CDR3 length: 14 amino acids. CDR1 is SNHLY and CDR2 is FYNNEI in the germline V gene. V was pared by 5 bases and J by 0 bases, with 10 bases between. CDR3 nucleotides: TGTGCCAGCAGTATAAGGCAGTTGAACACTGAAGCTTTCTTT. It codes for CASSIRQLNTEAFF.

The chain is built from TRBV5-5 and TRBJ2-7; TRBD1 might be the D (6 bases). CDR1 and CDR2 (germline): SGHKS, YYEKEE (reference sequence). Trimming shortened V by 5 bases and J by 0 bases, and 15 bases separated the two germline ends. The CDR3 loop spans 15 amino acids. CDR3 DNA sequence: TGTGCCAGCAGAAAGGACAGTCTGAGCTCCTACGAGCAGTACTTC. Translated: CASRKDSLSSYEQYF.

This chain connects TRBV29-1 to TRBJ1-1; 9 nucleotides align to TRBD1. Germline assignment: CDR1 SQVTM and CDR2 ANQGSEA. The CDR3 is made up of 14 amino acids. V lost 6 bases to trimming and J lost 6 bases; unmatched junction nucleotides: 11. The CDR3 loop is CSVLPGQGKAEAFF. The CDR3, as DNA: TGCAGCGTCCTTCCGGGACAGGGTAAAGCTGAAGCTTTCTTT.

The genes are TRBV6-1 and TRBJ1-2, with D possibly being TRBD1 (5 bases). CDR3 length equals 16 residues. V dropped 3 bases and J dropped 0 bases, with 14 bases sitting between them. The germline CDR1 and CDR2 sequences are MNHNS and SASEGT. The CDR3 DNA is TGTGCCAGCAGTGAGGGCAGGGCCGAAGCTAACTATGGCTACACCTTC. It translates to CASSEGRAEANYGYTF.